This T cell receptor (beta chain) was identified during a study of T and B cells in COVID-19 patients. Study results and caveats: Clonality of TRB repertoires was high in active COVID-19; recovery brought above-healthy diversity and richness.

TRB rearrangements were amplified by multiplex PCR with BIOMED2 TRB-A/B primers. TCRdb itself ran the multiplex PCR reads through MiXCR, one entry per CDR3 protein. The data show some 8,400 distinct CDR3 sequences, around 28% seen once. Per the germline V gene, CDR1 is SGHDN and CDR2 is FVKESK. This CDR3 region has 14 residues. V gave up 1 base and J gave up 5 bases; unmatched junction bases: 4. This clonotype was observed a few times. Its matching antigen is unknown. Blood genomic DNA input for TRB amplification was about 250-550 ng. The specimen was blood. The clonotype comes from a human donor with active COVID-19. The chain recombines TRBV14 with TRBJ2-7; 8 nucleotides align to TRBD1. CDR3 bases: TGTGCCAGCAGCCAAGCAGGGGGCGGCGACGAGCAGTACTTC. As protein: CASSQAGGGDEQYF.